These 14 T cell receptor delta chains share one sample of origin, sequenced in a study of gammadelta T cells in human blood. TCRdb re-called the RT-PCR reads with CATT. This sample carries roughly 960 delta-chain clones, around 30% of them seen once, and the ten largest clones take under 45%. The specimen was Vgamma9Vdelta2 gamma-delta T cells from adult blood. The receptors were gathered from a human donor.

Comments on this clone: This sequence may be a read error, since a much larger clone differs from it by one base. Within the sample, other DNA sequences also encode this same CDR3. The chain links TRDV2 to TRDJ1; TRDD3 aligns across 10 bases. CDR3 size: 16 residues. V dropped 0 bases and J dropped 5; count of bases not matched to a gene: 8. In germline, CDR1 is GEAIGNYY, CDR2 EKD. In DNA form, the CDR3 reads TGTGCCTGTGACACCCTGGGGGATAGATCGACTGATAAACTCATCTTT. Protein: CACDTLGDRSTDKLIF.

A few counts support this clone. This may come from a read error, since a much larger clone is one base off. The rearrangement uses TRDV2 and TRDJ1, with 12 bases matching TRDD3. TCRdb supplies no J gene; here it was assigned by aligning the nucleotide sequence to germline. The germline gives CDR1 GEAIGNYY, CDR2 EKD. The CDR3 consists of 17 residues. After removal of 4 bases from V and 5 bases from J, the junction contained 13 bases not matched to a gene. This CDR3 is CACEQLVLGDTNDKLIF. In nucleotides, the CDR3 is TGTGCCTGTGAACAACTTGTACTGGGGGATACAAATGATAAACTCATCTTT.

This clone is labeled medium-sized. A much larger clone differs from this one at a single base, so this may be a read error. Other DNA sequences in this specimen translate into the identical CDR3. This chain uses TRDV2 with TRDJ1; the match to TRDD3 covers 9 bases. Germline V lookup: CDR1 GEAIGNYY, CDR2 EKD. This CDR3 contains 15 residues. The CDR3 protein is CACDAVGDNTDKLIF. The CDR3 DNA reads TGTGCCTGTGACGCGGTGGGGGATAACACTGATAAACTCATCTTT.

This clone was detected a few times. One base away lies a much larger clone, so this may be a sequencing read error. The same CDR3 is also encoded by other DNA sequences in this sample. The J gene is TRDJ1, the V gene TRDV2, with 8 positions matching TRDD3. The CDR3 totals 20 residues. Germline assignment: CDR1 GEAIGNYY and CDR2 EKD. The CDR3 loop reads CACDTLRRLGDSGDTDKLIF. CDR3 DNA sequence: TGTGCCTGTGACACTTTGCGGCGGCTGGGGGACTCAGGGGACACTGATAAACTCATCTTT.

Comments on this clone: Being one base from a much bigger clone, this may be a read error. Other DNA sequences within the sample encode an identical CDR3. V usage is TRDV2 and J usage is TRDJ1; D is unclear. CDR1 GEAIGNYY and CDR2 EKD come from the germline V gene. With 0 bases removed from V and 5 bases from J, the gap between germline ends came to 15 bases. This CDR3 comprises 15 residues. CDR3 sequence reads: CACDTVSQRSDKLIF. CDR3 bases: TGTGCCTGTGACACCGTTTCCCAAAGGAGTGATAAACTCATCTTT.

About this clone itself: A single base is all that separates this from a far larger clone, so a read error is likely. This specimen includes other DNA sequences encoding the same CDR3. The chain carries TRDV2 and TRDJ1; 11 bases match TRDD3. The J gene was not available in TCRdb and was assigned here by matching the DNA to germline segments. CDR1 and CDR2 from the germline V gene are GEAIGNYY and EKD. J lost 5 bases, V lost 0 bases, and 16 bases had no gene match. The CDR3 loop spans 19 amino acids. The DNA of the CDR3 is TGTGCCTGTGACACCCTTAAACTGGGGGATAGCCTCGGAACTGATAAACTCATCTTT. Its translation: CACDTLKLGDSLGTDKLIF.

This clone occurred a few times. A much bigger clone sits one base away, suggesting this may be a read error. V is TRDV2 and J is TRDJ1, with 13 bases that match TRDD3. CDR3 length equals 17 residues. CDR1 and CDR2 from the germline V gene are GEAIGNYY and EKD. The CDR3 loop reads CACDKLGDTRYTDELIF. CDR3 sequence (DNA): TGTGCCTGTGATAAACTGGGGGATACGCGTTACACCGATGAACTCATCTTT.

This clone is medium-sized. This rearrangement joins TRDV2 to TRDJ1; 12 bases line up with TRDD3. J was trimmed by 5 bases and V by 3 bases; bases with no gene match: 12. CDR3 length: 17 amino acids. Germline lookup yields CDR1 GEAIGNYY and CDR2 EKD. As DNA, the CDR3 is TGTGCCTGTGACGCGATAACAACTGGGGGATACCGGGATAAACTCATCTTT. It is translated as CACDAITTGGYRDKLIF.

Relative to its sample, this clone is large. The rearrangement links TRDV2 to TRDJ1; a weak D match, TRDD3 (6 bases). The V end lost 0 bases, the J end lost 0 bases, and 19 bases lay between the germline ends. This CDR3 contains 18 residues. The germline V gene encodes CDR1 GEAIGNYY and CDR2 EKD. CDR3 DNA: TGTGCCTGTGACACCTTGGCGGGGACTGGGCTGGACACCGATAAACTCATCTTT. It translates to CACDTLAGTGLDTDKLIF.

With respect to this clone: It differs at one base from a far larger clone, so likely a read error. The rearrangement links TRDV2 to TRDJ1; TRDD3 matches at 7 bases. V trimming: 3 bases; J trimming: 1 base; junction bases outside the gene matches: 19. The germline V gene encodes CDR1 GEAIGNYY and CDR2 EKD. The CDR3 sequence is 19 residues long. CDR3 nucleotides: TGTGCCTGTGACTACTTACTGGGGCTCAGTCAGGGGGCCACCGATAAACTCATCTTT. Amino acids: CACDYLLGLSQGATDKLIF.

This clone is hyperexpanded in the sample. The sample has other DNA sequences that encode this CDR3 too. V is TRDV2 and J is TRDJ1, with 11 bases fitting TRDD3. V shed 3 bases and J 4 bases; nucleotides not matched to a gene: 9. CDR1 and CDR2 from the germline V gene are GEAIGNYY and EKD. CDR3 length equals 16 residues. The CDR3 region is CACDLLGDIVDDKLIF. The CDR3 DNA is TGTGCCTGTGACCTACTGGGGGATATTGTTGACGATAAACTCATCTTT.

This clone ranks as large. This specimen includes other DNA sequences encoding the same CDR3. The V call is TRDV2, the J call TRDJ3; TRDD3 is a possible D gene (5 bases). Germline CDR1 is GEAIGNYY and CDR2 is EKD. The V and J ends lost 1 base and 0 bases respectively, with 21 bases between them. The CDR3 loop spans 21 amino acids. The CDR3 reads CACDTAGQGTRHSWDTRQMFF. The CDR3 nucleotides read TGTGCCTGTGACACGGCCGGACAGGGGACCCGACACTCCTGGGACACCCGACAGATGTTTTTC.

As for this clone: Just one base apart from a much larger clone, this may be a read error. J is TRDJ1 and V is TRDV2; D remains ambiguous. Germline V lookup: CDR1 GEAIGNYY, CDR2 EKD. The CDR3 runs to 14 residues. Trimming took off 3 bases at V and 2 bases at J, with 12 bases between the two ends. The DNA for the CDR3 is TGTGCCTGTGACGAATTGTTACTGACCGATAAACTCATCTTT. Residues: CACDELLLTDKLIF.

In regard to this clone: A far larger clone differs by one base, so this is likely a read error. Distinct nucleotide sequences in the sample also encode this CDR3. The rearrangement links TRDV2 to TRDJ1; 7 bases align to TRDD3. Germline CDR1 GEAIGNYY, CDR2 EKD. The CDR3 has 18 amino acids. Written as DNA, the CDR3 is TGTGCCTGTGACACGGGCTCTCTTCTGGGGGGTTACACAGATAAACTCATCTTT. Protein product: CACDTGSLLGGYTDKLIF.